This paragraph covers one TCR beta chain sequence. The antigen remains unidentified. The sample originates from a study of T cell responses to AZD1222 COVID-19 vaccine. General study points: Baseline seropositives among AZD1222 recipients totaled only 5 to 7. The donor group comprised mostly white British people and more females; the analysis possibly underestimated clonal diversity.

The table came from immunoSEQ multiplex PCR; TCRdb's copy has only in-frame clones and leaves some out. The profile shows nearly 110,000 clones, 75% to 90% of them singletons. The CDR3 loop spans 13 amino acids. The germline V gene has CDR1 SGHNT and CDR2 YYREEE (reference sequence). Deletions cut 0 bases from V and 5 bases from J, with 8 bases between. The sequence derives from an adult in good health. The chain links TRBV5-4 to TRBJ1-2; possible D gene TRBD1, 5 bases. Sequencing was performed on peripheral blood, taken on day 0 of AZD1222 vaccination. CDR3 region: CASSLAREYGYTF. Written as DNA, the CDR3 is TGTGCCAGCAGCTTGGCCAGGGAGTATGGCTACACCTTC. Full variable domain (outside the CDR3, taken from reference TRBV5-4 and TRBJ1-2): ETGVTQSPTHLIKTRGQQVTLRCSSQSGHNTVSWYQQALGQGPQFIFQYYREEENGRGNFPPRFSGLQFPNYSSELNVNALELDDSALYLCASSLAREYGYTFGSGTRLTVV.